This T cell receptor beta chain was sequenced in a study of control samples from healthy donors and cancer patients. V was pared by 2 bases and J by 2 bases, with 7 bases between. The CDR3 consists of 13 residues. Germline CDR1 is SGHAT and CDR2 is FQNNGV. The table came from immunoSEQ multiplex PCR; TCRdb's copy has only in-frame clones and leaves some out. The top ten hold around 1.3% of the sample, which has some 79,000 clones, roughly 93% seen once. Sequencing was performed on PBMCs. The sequence came from a woman aged 35 to 49 with lung cancer. The chain links TRBV11-2 to TRBJ2-7; no firm D call. CDR3 in DNA: TGTGCCAGCAGCTTATGGCAGACCTACGAGCAGTACTTC. This gives the protein CASSLWQTYEQYF.